This TCR beta chain is drawn from a study of T cells in women clearing cervical HPV infection. Study in general: Case blood was drawn a median approximately five months after lesion detection.

Of note for this clone: The read ends 3 residues before the CDR3 terminus; that terminus is restored from the germline J gene.

The method was immunoSEQ multiplex PCR; TCRdb's version includes in-frame clones alone and lacks a portion of them. The sample totals approximately 41,000 clones. CDR3 length: 15 amino acids. From germline, CDR1 is SGHRS and CDR2 YFSETQ. V was shortened by 3 bases and J by 4 bases, with 16 bases between the two germline ends. The J gene is TRBJ2-5, the V gene TRBV5-1; unclear D gene. The source is a woman between 18 and 69 years old with a cervical HPV16 infection that either progressed to CIN3+ or cleared (not recorded which). The sequenced sample consisted of blood buffy coat. Incomplete CDR3 DNA: TGCGCCAGCAGCTCCGTAATAGAAAGTGGAGAGACC. Amino acid sequence: CASSSVIESGET. The whole CDR3 protein reads CASSSVIESGETQYF.